Following are 5 T cell receptor beta chains from one sample sequenced in a study of OX40 agonist ivuxolimab in advanced cancers. Assay: immunoSEQ multiplex PCR; the TCRdb copy retains only in-frame clones and omits some. The sample consists of roughly 57,000 clones, roughly 79% of them appearing once. The source was CD4+ or CD8+ T cells sorted from blood, collected in a trial of the OX40 agonist ivuxolimab. These receptors were collected from an adult with an advanced solid tumor such as melanoma, head and neck, liver or kidney cancer.

A single count supports this clone. V is TRBV11-2 and J is TRBJ2-7, with D unclear. Germline CDR1 SGHAT, CDR2 FQNNGV. Between the trimmed V and J ends, which lost 3 bases and 2 bases, there was a span of 14 bases. This CDR3 is built from 15 residues. CDR3 sequence (DNA): TGTGCCAGCAGCTTTTCCCTCGTTCCACCCTACGAGCAGTACTTC. Encoded protein: CASSFSLVPPYEQYF.

This chain uses TRBV4-3 with TRBJ1-2; no definite D call. Germline CDR1 is LGHNA and CDR2 is YSLEER. V lost 3 bases and J lost 2, with 16 bases in between. The CDR3 runs 16 residues. The CDR3 is CASSQEFGQQNYGYTF. The DNA of the CDR3 is TGCGCCAGCAGCCAGGAATTCGGGCAACAAAACTATGGCTACACCTTC.

This clone was counted only a few times. This chain uses TRBV7-9 with TRBJ1-2; no reliable D call. This CDR3 is 14 amino acids long. Trimming cost V 1 base and J 2 bases, with 8 bases left between them. CDR1 and CDR2 (germline): SEHNR, FQNEAQ (reference sequence). The CDR3 region has the DNA TGTGCCAGCAGCTTAGAGGTCCTCAACTATGGCTACACCTTC. The encoded protein is CASSLEVLNYGYTF.

The chain is built from TRBV18 and TRBJ1-5, with a weak D call TRBD1 (5 bases). The CDR3 spans 16 residues. In germline, CDR1 is KGHSH, CDR2 LQKENI. V gave up 4 bases and J gave up 9 bases, with 22 bases separating them. CDR3 DNA: TGTGCCAGCTCACTAAATACCGGGACCGTTTTAGCGCCCCAGCATTTT. It encodes CASSLNTGTVLAPQHF.

The chain recombines TRBV7-9 with TRBJ2-2, with TRBD2 matching 12 bases. The CDR3 totals 16 residues. V lost 5 bases, J lost 6 bases, and 7 bases stayed unmatched. Germline V gene lookup returns CDR1 SEHNR and CDR2 FQNEAQ (reference sequence). In nucleotides, the CDR3 is TGTGCCAGCAGCCCCAAGGGACTAGCGGGCCCCGGGGAGCTGTTTTTT. Translation gives CASSPKGLAGPGELFF.